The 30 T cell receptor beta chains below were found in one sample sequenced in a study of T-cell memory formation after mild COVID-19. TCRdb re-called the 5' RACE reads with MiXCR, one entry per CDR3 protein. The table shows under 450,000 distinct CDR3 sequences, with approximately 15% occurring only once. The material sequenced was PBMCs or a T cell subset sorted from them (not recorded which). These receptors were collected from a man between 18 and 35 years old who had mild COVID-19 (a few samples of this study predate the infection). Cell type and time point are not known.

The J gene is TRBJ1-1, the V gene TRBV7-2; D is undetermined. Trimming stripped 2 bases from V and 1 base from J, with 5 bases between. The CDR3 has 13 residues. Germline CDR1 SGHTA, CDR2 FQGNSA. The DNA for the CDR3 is TGTGCCAGCAGCTTAAGACAGAACACTGAAGCTTTCTTT. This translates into CASSLRQNTEAFF.

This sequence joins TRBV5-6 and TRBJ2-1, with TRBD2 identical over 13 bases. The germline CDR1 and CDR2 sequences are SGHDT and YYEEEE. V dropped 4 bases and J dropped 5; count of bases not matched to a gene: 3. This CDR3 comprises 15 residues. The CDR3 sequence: CASSQLAGGNNEQFF. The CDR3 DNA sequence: TGTGCCAGCAGCCAACTAGCGGGGGGGAACAATGAGCAGTTCTTC.

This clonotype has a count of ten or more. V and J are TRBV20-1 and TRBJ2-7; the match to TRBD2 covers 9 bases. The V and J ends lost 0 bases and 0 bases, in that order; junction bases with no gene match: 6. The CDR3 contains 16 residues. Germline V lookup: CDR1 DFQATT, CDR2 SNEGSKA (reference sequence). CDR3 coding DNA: TGCAGTGCTAGAGATGTGGAGCGGGGGGCCTCCTACGAGCAGTACGTC. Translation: CSARDVERGASYEQYV.

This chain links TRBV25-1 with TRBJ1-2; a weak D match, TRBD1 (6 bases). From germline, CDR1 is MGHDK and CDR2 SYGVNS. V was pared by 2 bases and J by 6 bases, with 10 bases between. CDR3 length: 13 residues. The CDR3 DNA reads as TGTGCCAGCAGTGAAACAGGGAGAGATGGCTACACCTTC. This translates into CASSETGRDGYTF.

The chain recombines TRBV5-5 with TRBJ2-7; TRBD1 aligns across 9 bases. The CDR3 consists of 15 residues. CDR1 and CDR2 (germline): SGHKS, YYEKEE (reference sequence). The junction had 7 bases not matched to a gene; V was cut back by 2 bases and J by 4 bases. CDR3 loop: CASSLRQGVTYEQYF. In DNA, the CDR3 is TGTGCCAGCAGCTTAAGACAGGGGGTAACGTACGAGCAGTACTTC.

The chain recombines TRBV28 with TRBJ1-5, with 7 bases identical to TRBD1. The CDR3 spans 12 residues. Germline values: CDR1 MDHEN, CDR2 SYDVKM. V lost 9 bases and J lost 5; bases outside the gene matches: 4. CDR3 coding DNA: TGTGCCAGTAGACAGGGCGATCAGCCCCAGCATTTT. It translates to CASRQGDQPQHF.

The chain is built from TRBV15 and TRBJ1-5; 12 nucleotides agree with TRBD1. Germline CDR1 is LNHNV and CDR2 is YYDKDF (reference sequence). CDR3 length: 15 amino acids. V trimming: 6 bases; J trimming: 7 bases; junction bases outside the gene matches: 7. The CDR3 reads CATSRGTGGWQPQHF. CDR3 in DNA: TGTGCCACCAGTCGGGGGACAGGGGGCTGGCAGCCCCAGCATTTT.

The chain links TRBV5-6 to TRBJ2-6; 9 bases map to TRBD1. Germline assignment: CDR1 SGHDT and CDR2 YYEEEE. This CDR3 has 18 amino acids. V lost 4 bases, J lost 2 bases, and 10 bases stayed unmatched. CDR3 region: CASSIDGQGRAGANVLTF. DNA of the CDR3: TGTGCCAGCAGCATCGATGGACAGGGGAGGGCTGGGGCCAACGTCCTGACTTTC. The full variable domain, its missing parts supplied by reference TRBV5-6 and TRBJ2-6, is DAGVTQSPTHLIKTRGQQVTLRCSPKSGHDTVSWYQQALGQGPQFIFQYYEEEERQRGNFPDRFSGHQFPNYSSELNVNALLLGDSALYLCASSIDGQGRAGANVLTFGAGSRLTVL.

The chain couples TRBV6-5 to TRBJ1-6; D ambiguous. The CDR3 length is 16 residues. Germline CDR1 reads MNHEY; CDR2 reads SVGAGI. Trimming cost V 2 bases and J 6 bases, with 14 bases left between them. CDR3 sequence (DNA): TGTGCCAGCAGTTACGGCAGGTCACCCAGTAATTCACCCCTCCACTTT. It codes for CASSYGRSPSNSPLHF.

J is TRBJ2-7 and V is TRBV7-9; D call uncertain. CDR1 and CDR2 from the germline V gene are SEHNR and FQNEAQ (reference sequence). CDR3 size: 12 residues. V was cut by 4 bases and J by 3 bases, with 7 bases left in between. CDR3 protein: CASSYELYEQYF. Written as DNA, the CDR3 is TGTGCCAGCAGCTATGAGCTCTACGAGCAGTACTTC.

The chain's CDR3 is CSAPSGTDLYGYTF. Here the CDR3 DNA reads TGCAGTGCTCCTTCCGGGACAGACCTCTATGGCTACACCTTC. The chain recombines TRBV20-1 with TRBJ1-2, with TRBD1 identical over 7 bases. The CDR3 is 14 residues long. Germline loops: CDR1 DFQATT, CDR2 SNEGSKA (reference sequence). The trim removed 5 bases at V and 4 bases at J, leaving 10 bases unmatched.

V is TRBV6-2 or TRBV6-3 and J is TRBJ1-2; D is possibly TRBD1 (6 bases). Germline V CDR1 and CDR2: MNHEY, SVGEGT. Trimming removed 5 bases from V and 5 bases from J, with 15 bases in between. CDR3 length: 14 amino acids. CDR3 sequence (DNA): TGTGCCAGCAGTACCCACAGGGCACAGTATGGCTACACCTTC. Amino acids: CASSTHRAQYGYTF.

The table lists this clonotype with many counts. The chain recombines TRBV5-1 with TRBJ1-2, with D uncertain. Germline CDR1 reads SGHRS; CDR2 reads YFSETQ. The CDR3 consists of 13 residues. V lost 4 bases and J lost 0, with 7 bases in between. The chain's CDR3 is CASSPSANYGYTF. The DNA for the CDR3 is TGCGCCAGCAGCCCGTCCGCTAACTATGGCTACACCTTC.

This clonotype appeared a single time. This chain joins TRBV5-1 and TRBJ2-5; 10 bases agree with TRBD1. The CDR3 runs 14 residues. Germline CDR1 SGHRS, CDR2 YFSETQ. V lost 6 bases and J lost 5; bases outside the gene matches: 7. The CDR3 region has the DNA TGCGCCAGCAACGGACAGGGGGTCGGGGAGACCCAGTACTTC. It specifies CASNGQGVGETQYF.

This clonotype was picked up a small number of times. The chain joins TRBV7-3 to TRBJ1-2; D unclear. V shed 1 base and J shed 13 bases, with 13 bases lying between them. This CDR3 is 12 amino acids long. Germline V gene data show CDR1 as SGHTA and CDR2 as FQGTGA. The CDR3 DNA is TGTGCCAGCAGCTTAAGCCCTGGGCCGGTCACCTTC. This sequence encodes CASSLSPGPVTF.

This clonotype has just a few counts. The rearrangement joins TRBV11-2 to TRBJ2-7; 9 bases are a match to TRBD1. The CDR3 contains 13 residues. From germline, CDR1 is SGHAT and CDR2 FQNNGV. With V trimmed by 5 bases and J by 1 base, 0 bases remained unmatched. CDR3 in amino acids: CASSGQGSYEQYF. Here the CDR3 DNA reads TGTGCCAGCAGCGGACAGGGGTCCTACGAGCAGTACTTC.

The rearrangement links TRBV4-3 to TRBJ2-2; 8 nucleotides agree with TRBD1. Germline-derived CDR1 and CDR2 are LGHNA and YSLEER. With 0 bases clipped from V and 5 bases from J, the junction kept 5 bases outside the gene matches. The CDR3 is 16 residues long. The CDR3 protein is CASSQERTGRTGELFF. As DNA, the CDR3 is TGCGCCAGCAGCCAAGAGAGGACAGGGAGGACCGGGGAGCTGTTTTTT.

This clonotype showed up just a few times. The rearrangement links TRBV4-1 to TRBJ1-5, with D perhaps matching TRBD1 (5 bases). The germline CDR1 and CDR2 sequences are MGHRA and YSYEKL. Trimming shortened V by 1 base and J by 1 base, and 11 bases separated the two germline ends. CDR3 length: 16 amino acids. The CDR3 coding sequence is TGCGCCAGCAGCCAAGTTCGTGGGGGAAGCAATCAGCCCCAGCATTTT. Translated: CASSQVRGGSNQPQHF.

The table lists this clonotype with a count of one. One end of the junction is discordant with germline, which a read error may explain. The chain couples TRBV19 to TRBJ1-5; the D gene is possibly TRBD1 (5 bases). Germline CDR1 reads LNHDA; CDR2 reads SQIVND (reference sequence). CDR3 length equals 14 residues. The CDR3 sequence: CASRGGAANQPQLF. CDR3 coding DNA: TGTGCCAGTAGGGGCGGGGCAGCAAATCAGCCCCAGCTTTTT.

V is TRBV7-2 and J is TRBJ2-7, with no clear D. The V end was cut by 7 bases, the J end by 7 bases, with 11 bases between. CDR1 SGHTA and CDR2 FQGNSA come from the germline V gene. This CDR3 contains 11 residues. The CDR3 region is CASTYRREQYF. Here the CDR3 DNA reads TGTGCCAGCACCTACCGCCGGGAGCAGTACTTC.

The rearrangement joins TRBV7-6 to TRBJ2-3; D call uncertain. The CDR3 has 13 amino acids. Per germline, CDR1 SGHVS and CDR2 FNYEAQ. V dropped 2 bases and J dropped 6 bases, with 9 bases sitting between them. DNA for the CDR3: TGTGCCAGCAGCTTAACGACTGCTGATACGCAGTATTTT. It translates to CASSLTTADTQYF.

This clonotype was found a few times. The CDR3 DNA follows: TGTGCCAGCAGTTTCAGACAGACCGACAGTGAGCAGTACTTC. This encodes CASSFRQTDSEQYF. The rearrangement joins TRBV12-3 or TRBV12-4 to TRBJ2-7, with D maybe TRBD1 (5 bases). V was clipped by 3 bases and J by 7 bases, with 16 bases between them. This CDR3 is 14 amino acids long.

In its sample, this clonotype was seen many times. DNA of the CDR3: TGTGCCAGCAGCTTCGTCCCGACACTCAAGAACACTGAAGCTTTCTTT. As protein: CASSFVPTLKNTEAFF. The J gene is TRBJ1-1, the V gene TRBV7-9; D is unresolved. The CDR3 is made up of 16 amino acids. The germline gives CDR1 SEHNR, CDR2 FQNEAQ (reference sequence). Trimming took 3 bases from V and 1 from J, leaving 15 bases between them.

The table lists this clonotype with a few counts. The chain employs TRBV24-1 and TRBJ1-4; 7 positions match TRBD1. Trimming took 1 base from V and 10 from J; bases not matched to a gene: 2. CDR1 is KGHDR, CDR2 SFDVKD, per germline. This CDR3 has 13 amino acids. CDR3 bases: TGTGCCACCAGTGATTTCCAGGGGGGAAAACTGTTTTTT. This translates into CATSDFQGGKLFF.

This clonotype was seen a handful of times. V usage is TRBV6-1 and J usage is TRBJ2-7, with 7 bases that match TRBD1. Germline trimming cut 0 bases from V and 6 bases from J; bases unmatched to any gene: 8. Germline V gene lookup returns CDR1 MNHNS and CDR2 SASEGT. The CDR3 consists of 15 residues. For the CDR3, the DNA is TGTGCCAGCAGTGAAGCCCGAGGGGGCTGGGGCGAGCAGTACGTC. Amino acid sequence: CASSEARGGWGEQYV.

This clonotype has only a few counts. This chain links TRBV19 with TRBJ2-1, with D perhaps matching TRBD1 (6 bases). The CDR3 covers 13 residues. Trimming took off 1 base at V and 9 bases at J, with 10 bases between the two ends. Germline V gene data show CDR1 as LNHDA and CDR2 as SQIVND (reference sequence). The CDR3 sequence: CASSIGRGSEQFF. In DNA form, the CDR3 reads TGTGCCAGTAGTATAGGTAGGGGGTCTGAGCAGTTCTTC. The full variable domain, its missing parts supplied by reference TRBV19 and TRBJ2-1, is DGGITQSPKYLFRKEGQNVTLSCEQNLNHDAMYWYRQDPGQGLRLIYYSQIVNDFQKGDIAEGYSVSREKKESFPLTVTSAQKNPTAFYLCASSIGRGSEQFFGPGTRLTVL.

CDR3 sequence reads: CSARDYRGVDNEQFF. CDR3 DNA: TGCAGTGCTAGAGATTACAGGGGTGTTGACAATGAGCAGTTCTTC. The chain carries TRBV20-1 and TRBJ2-1; 7 bases are a match to TRBD1. The CDR3 runs to 15 residues. V shed 0 bases, J shed 5 bases, and the junction held 7 bases outside the gene matches. In germline, CDR1 is DFQATT, CDR2 SNEGSKA (reference sequence).

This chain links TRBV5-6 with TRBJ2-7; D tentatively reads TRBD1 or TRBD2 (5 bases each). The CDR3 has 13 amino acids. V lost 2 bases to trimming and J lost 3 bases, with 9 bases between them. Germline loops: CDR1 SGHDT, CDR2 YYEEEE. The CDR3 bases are TGTGCCAGCAGCTTCGGGGCGGTCTACGAGCAGTACGTC. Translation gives CASSFGAVYEQYV.

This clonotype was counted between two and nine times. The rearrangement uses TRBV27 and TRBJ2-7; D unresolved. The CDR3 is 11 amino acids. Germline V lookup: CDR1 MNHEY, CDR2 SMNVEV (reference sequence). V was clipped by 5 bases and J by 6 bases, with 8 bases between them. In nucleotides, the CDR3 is TGTGCCAGCAGTGCTCAAGGCGAGCAGTACTTC. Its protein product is CASSAQGEQYF.

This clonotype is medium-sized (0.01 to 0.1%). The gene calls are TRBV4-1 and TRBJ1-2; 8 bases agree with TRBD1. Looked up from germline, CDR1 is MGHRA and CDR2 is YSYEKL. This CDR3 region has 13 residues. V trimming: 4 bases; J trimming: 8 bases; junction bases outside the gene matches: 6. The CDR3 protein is CASSRDRGDGYTF. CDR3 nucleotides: TGCGCCAGCAGCCGCGACAGGGGTGACGGCTACACCTTC.